Below are 14 T cell receptor beta chains sequenced from a single sample in a study of early T cells in non-severe SARS-CoV-2 infection. MiXCR, applied by TCRdb to the 5' RACE reads, yields one record per CDR3 protein. The sample carries tens of thousands of distinct CDR3 sequences, approximately 12% recorded once. The source material was whole blood. The receptors come from an adult who was a healthcare worker with PCR-confirmed SARS-CoV-2 infection or an uninfected control (not recorded which).

This clonotype was seen repeatedly, ten times or more. V gene TRBV20-1 combines with J gene TRBJ2-1, with a tentative D call TRBD1 (5 bases). Germline V lookup: CDR1 DFQATT, CDR2 SNEGSKA (reference sequence). Trimming shortened V by 2 bases and J by 6 bases, and 8 bases separated the two germline ends. The CDR3 length is 12 residues. The CDR3 nucleotides read TGCAGTGCTAGAAATGGGGCCAATGAGCAGTTCTTC. The encoded protein is CSARNGANEQFF.

This clonotype is judged medium-sized. The chain combines TRBV27 with TRBJ2-1; D might be TRBD2 (5 bases). The CDR3 extends over 11 amino acids. V lost 4 bases and J 7 bases, leaving 5 bases between the germline ends. Per germline, CDR1 MNHEY and CDR2 SMNVEV (reference sequence). The CDR3 protein is CASSSGNEQFF. The CDR3 bases are TGTGCCAGCAGTTCGGGGAATGAGCAGTTCTTC.

This clonotype was observed many times. The V call is TRBV20-1, the J call TRBJ2-1, with TRBD2 matching over 11 bases. The CDR3 runs 14 residues. Germline V lookup: CDR1 DFQATT, CDR2 SNEGSKA (reference sequence). The ends lost 0 bases at V and 7 bases at J; junction bases unmatched: 2. This CDR3 reads CSARESSGGNEQFF. The CDR3 DNA reads TGCAGTGCTAGAGAGTCTAGCGGGGGGAATGAGCAGTTCTTC.

This clonotype showed up many times. V usage is TRBV18 and J usage is TRBJ2-7; D tentatively reads TRBD1 or TRBD2 (6 bases each). The V gene lost 4 bases and the J gene lost 3 bases, with 16 bases spanning the gap. From germline, CDR1 is KGHSH and CDR2 LQKENI. The CDR3 contains 15 residues. CDR3 loop: CASSQNPGGNYEQYF. The CDR3 region has the DNA TGTGCCAGCTCACAAAACCCCGGGGGCAACTACGAGCAGTACTTC.

This clonotype was detected ten times or more. This chain uses TRBV20-1 with TRBJ2-5; D is undetermined. From germline, CDR1 is DFQATT and CDR2 SNEGSKA (reference sequence). The CDR3 is 13 residues long. Trimming took 0 bases from V and 4 from J, leaving 9 bases between them. The CDR3 DNA sequence: TGCAGTGCTAGAGATCTGGGGTCAGAGACCCAGTACTTC. This sequence encodes CSARDLGSETQYF.

This clonotype was seen repeatedly, ten times or more. The rearrangement joins TRBV2 to TRBJ1-2, with a tentative D call TRBD1 (6 bases). The ends were cut back, 8 bases at V and 4 bases at J, with 8 bases in the middle. The V gene's germline CDR1 is SNHLY and CDR2 FYNNEI. This CDR3 spans 11 amino acids. CDR3: CASGQPYGYTF. The CDR3 DNA is TGTGCCAGCGGACAGCCCTATGGCTACACCTTC.

This clonotype was picked up many times. The chain has TRBV29-1 and TRBJ1-2, with 7 bases identical to TRBD1. The CDR3 is 13 amino acids. J gave up 2 bases and V 7 bases, and 7 bases lay outside the gene matches. CDR1 SQVTM and CDR2 ANQGSEA come from the germline V gene. The CDR3 DNA is TGCAGCGCTTGGGACAGCGTCAACTATGGCTACACCTTC. Translated, it gives CSAWDSVNYGYTF. The full variable domain, rest sourced from reference TRBV29-1 and TRBJ1-2, is SAVISQKPSRDICQRGTSLTIQCQVDSQVTMMFWYRQQPGQSLTLIATANQGSEATYESGFVIDKFPISRPNLTFSTLTVSNMSPEDSSIYLCSAWDSVNYGYTFGSGTRLTVV.

This clonotype was seen many times. This chain connects TRBV28 to TRBJ2-1, with 10 nucleotides matching TRBD2. This CDR3 spans 15 amino acids. The junction had 8 bases not matched to a gene; V was cut back by 5 bases and J by 7 bases. Germline values: CDR1 MDHEN, CDR2 SYDVKM. The CDR3 DNA is TGTGCCAGCAGTATACAAAGCGGGAGGGGGAATGAGCAGTTCTTC. Amino acid sequence: CASSIQSGRGNEQFF. The variable domain in full, completed from reference TRBV28 and TRBJ2-1, reads DVKVTQSSRYLVKRTGEKVFLECVQDMDHENMFWYRQDPGLGLRLIYFSYDVKMKEKGDIPEGYSVSREKKERFSLILESASTNQTSMYLCASSIQSGRGNEQFFGPGTRLTVL.

This clonotype showed up many times. The V gene is TRBV25-1, the J gene TRBJ2-7; no reliable D call. V lost 3 bases to trimming and J lost 8 bases, with 11 bases between them. CDR3 length: 12 amino acids. Germline CDR1 is MGHDK and CDR2 is SYGVNS. CDR3 in DNA: TGTGCCAGCAGTGACGCCCTCAACAAGCAGTACTTC. This gives the protein CASSDALNKQYF.

Ten or more counts support this clonotype. This chain uses TRBV13 with TRBJ1-2, with D possibly matching TRBD1 (5 bases). The V end lost 1 base, the J end lost 6 bases, and 15 bases lay between the germline ends. The CDR3 extends over 15 amino acids. Germline assignment: CDR1 PRHDT and CDR2 FYEKMQ (reference sequence). CDR3 DNA sequence: TGTGCCAGCAGCTTAGAAGGGGCGCCGGCAGATGGCTACACCTTC. This encodes CASSLEGAPADGYTF.

This clonotype was observed many times. The gene calls are TRBV10-2 and TRBJ1-1; D remains unclear. The CDR3 spans 16 residues. Per the germline V gene, CDR1 is WSHSY and CDR2 is SAAADI. With 6 bases removed from V and 0 bases from J, the gap between germline ends came to 17 bases. CDR3 amino acids: CASREKQSWMNTEAFF. The CDR3 nucleotides read TGCGCCAGCAGGGAAAAGCAGTCGTGGATGAACACTGAAGCTTTCTTT.

The chain combines TRBV13 with TRBJ2-5; no reliable D call. The CDR3 runs 14 residues. The V gene lost 5 bases and the J gene lost 2 bases, with 12 bases spanning the gap. CDR1 PRHDT and CDR2 FYEKMQ come from the germline V gene (reference sequence). CDR3 sequence reads: CASSLRTIQETQYF. As DNA, the CDR3 is TGTGCCAGCAGCCTCAGAACAATTCAAGAGACCCAGTACTTC. Variable domain in full (rest from reference TRBV13 and TRBJ2-5): AAGVIQSPRHLIKEKRETATLKCYPIPRHDTVYWYQQGPGQDPQFLISFYEKMQSDKGSIPDRFSAQQFSDYHSELNMSSLELGDSALYFCASSLRTIQETQYFGPGTRLLVL.

The genes are TRBV12-3 or TRBV12-4 and TRBJ1-6, with D unclear. The CDR3 is made up of 14 amino acids. Trimming took 3 bases from V and 10 from J, leaving 13 bases between them. Written as DNA, the CDR3 is TGTGCCAGCAGTTTTCGTCAGCCGAGATCACCCCTCCACTTT. Protein: CASSFRQPRSPLHF.

This clonotype was found a few times. This chain connects TRBV18 to TRBJ1-1; the D is unclear. Germline V gene lookup returns CDR1 KGHSH and CDR2 LQKENI. Trimming cost V 0 bases and J 8 bases, with 13 bases left between them. This CDR3 contains 14 residues. CDR3 nucleotide sequence: TGTGCCAGCTCACCACCGGGCCTCCATCGGGAAGCTTTCTTT. Translating it yields CASSPPGLHREAFF. The variable domain in full, completed from reference TRBV18 and TRBJ1-1, reads NAGVMQNPRHLVRRRGQEARLRCSPMKGHSHVYWYRQLPEEGLKFMVYLQKENIIDESGMPKERFSAEFPKEGPSILRIQQVVRGDSAAYFCASSPPGLHREAFFGQGTRLTVV.